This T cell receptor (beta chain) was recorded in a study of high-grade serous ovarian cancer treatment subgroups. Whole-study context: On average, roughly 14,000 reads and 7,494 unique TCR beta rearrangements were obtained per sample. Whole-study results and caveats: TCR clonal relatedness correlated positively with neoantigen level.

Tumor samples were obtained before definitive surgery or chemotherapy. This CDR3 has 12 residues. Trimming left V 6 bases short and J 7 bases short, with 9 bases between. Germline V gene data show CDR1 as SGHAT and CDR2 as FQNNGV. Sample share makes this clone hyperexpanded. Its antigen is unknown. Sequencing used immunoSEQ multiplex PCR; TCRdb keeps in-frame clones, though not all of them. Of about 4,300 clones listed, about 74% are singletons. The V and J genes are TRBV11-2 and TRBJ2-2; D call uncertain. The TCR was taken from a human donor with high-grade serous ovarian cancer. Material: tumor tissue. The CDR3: CASRLSRGELFF. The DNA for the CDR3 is TGTGCCAGCAGACTCAGTCGCGGGGAGCTGTTTTTT.